Following are 25 T cell receptor beta chains from one sample sequenced in a study of T cell responses to AZD1222 COVID-19 vaccine. Here immunoSEQ multiplex PCR was the method, and the copy in TCRdb shows in-frame clones only, minus some. The sample records around 110,000 clones, roughly 88% being singletons. This specimen consisted of peripheral blood, obtained on day 0 of MenACWY control vaccination. The receptors stem from an adult in good health.

The V and J genes are TRBV6-5 and TRBJ1-2; no clear D gene. This CDR3 is built from 12 residues. The germline CDR1 and CDR2 sequences are MNHEY and SVGAGI. Trimming stripped 11 bases from V and 2 bases from J, with 12 bases between. CDR3 nucleotides: TGTGCCGGGTCGGCCTCGAACTATGGCTACACCTTC. Its protein is CAGSASNYGYTF.

The gene calls are TRBV4-2 and TRBJ1-5; tentative D call: TRBD1 (5 bases). This CDR3 comprises 15 residues. The V end lost 4 bases, the J end lost 6 bases, and 16 bases lay between the germline ends. CDR1 LGHNA and CDR2 YNFKEQ come from the germline V gene. The CDR3: CASSPGTREGQPQHF. In DNA form, the CDR3 reads TGTGCCAGCAGCCCGGGGACGCGGGAGGGTCAGCCCCAGCATTTT.

The CDR3 nucleotides are TGTGCCACCAGACCGGACGGAGACTATGGCTACACCTTC. This gives the protein CATRPDGDYGYTF. The V gene is TRBV16, the J gene TRBJ1-2; unclear D gene. V was pared by 10 bases and J by 3 bases, with 15 bases between. Germline V gene data show CDR1 as KGHSY and CDR2 as FQNENV. This CDR3 is built from 13 residues.

The J gene is TRBJ1-1, the V gene TRBV21-1; the D call of TRBD1 is as the table states it, not checked on the DNA. TRBV21-1 is given as a pseudogene. The CDR3 sequence is 14 residues long. Written as DNA, the CDR3 is TGTGCCAGCAGGAGAGACAGGGGGGATTTCGAAGCTTTCTTT. Translation gives CASRRDRGDFEAFF.

The chain employs TRBV4-1 and TRBJ2-7; TRBD1 agrees at 12 bases. V lost 0 bases, J lost 5 bases, and 5 bases stayed unmatched. The CDR3 has 16 residues. The germline V gene has CDR1 MGHRA and CDR2 YSYEKL. CDR3: CASSQDSGTGGHEQYF. The CDR3 DNA reads TGCGCCAGCAGCCAAGATTCCGGGACAGGGGGCCACGAGCAGTACTTC.

This chain connects TRBV28 to TRBJ2-6; D perhaps matches TRBD1 (6 bases). Germline lookup yields CDR1 MDHEN and CDR2 SYDVKM. This CDR3 spans 17 amino acids. V lost 11 bases and J 0 bases, leaving 20 bases between the germline ends. CDR3 sequence reads: CAVITGSFSSGANVLTF. DNA for the CDR3: TGTGCCGTCATTACAGGGTCCTTCTCCTCTGGGGCCAACGTCCTGACTTTC.

This chain connects TRBV18 to TRBJ1-1; maybe TRBD1 (6 bases). The V and J ends lost 2 bases and 0 bases respectively, with 13 bases between them. The V gene's germline CDR1 is KGHSH and CDR2 LQKENI. The CDR3 contains 16 residues. CDR3 in amino acids: CASSPSQGSMNTEAFF. CDR3 nucleotides: TGTGCCAGCTCACCAAGTCAGGGGAGCATGAACACTGAAGCTTTCTTT.

This clone was detected once. The chain employs TRBV7-2 and TRBJ2-7, with 7 nucleotides matching TRBD1. The CDR3 totals 13 residues. CDR1 is SGHTA and CDR2 is FQGNSA in the germline V gene. With V trimmed by 1 base and J by 7 bases, 4 bases remained unmatched. This CDR3 is CASSLEGAREQYF. The CDR3 DNA reads as TGTGCCAGCAGCTTAGAGGGGGCGCGGGAGCAGTACTTC. The variable domain in full, with the rest retrieved from reference TRBV7-2 and TRBJ2-7, is GAGVSQSPSNKVTEKGKDVELRCDPISGHTALYWYRQSLGQGLEFLIYFQGNSAPDKSGLPSDRFSAERTGGSVSTLTIQRTQQEDSAVYLCASSLEGAREQYFGPGTRLTVT.

The chain carries TRBV24-1 and TRBJ1-2, with no clear D. Germline V gene data show CDR1 as KGHDR and CDR2 as SFDVKD. This CDR3 is built from 14 residues. V dropped 1 base and J dropped 4 bases, with 9 bases sitting between them. CDR3 DNA sequence: TGTGCCACCAGTGATTTCAAGGAGGGCTATGGCTACACCTTC. Translating gives CATSDFKEGYGYTF.

The chain is built from TRBV5-1 and TRBJ2-7; weak D call: TRBD1 (5 bases). The V and J ends lost 0 bases and 2 bases respectively, with 12 bases between them. CDR1 and CDR2 from the germline V gene are SGHRS and YFSETQ. The CDR3 consists of 15 residues. CDR3: CASSLASTRAYEQYF. CDR3 DNA sequence: TGCGCCAGCAGCTTGGCGTCAACCAGGGCCTACGAGCAGTACTTC.

The V and J genes are TRBV28 and TRBJ2-3, with D maybe TRBD2 (5 bases). CDR1 is MDHEN and CDR2 is SYDVKM in the germline V gene. Trimming left V 2 bases short and J 2 bases short, with 14 bases between. The CDR3 runs to 16 residues. The CDR3 nucleotides are TGTGCCAGCAGTTTAATGGGAGCAACTTACACAGATACGCAGTATTTT. Translating gives CASSLMGATYTDTQYF.

This rearrangement joins TRBV7-7 to TRBJ2-3; 7 nucleotides align to TRBD1. CDR1 is SSHAT and CDR2 is FNYEAQ in the germline V gene (reference sequence). This CDR3 comprises 16 residues. V shed 5 bases, J shed 3 bases, and the junction held 11 bases outside the gene matches. The CDR3 sequence is CASSALTGLGTDTQYF. The CDR3 nucleotides read TGTGCCAGCAGCGCCCTGACAGGGTTGGGGACAGATACGCAGTATTTT.

The chain employs TRBV19 and TRBJ2-1; 16 nucleotides match TRBD2. The CDR3 totals 18 residues. The germline CDR1 and CDR2 sequences are LNHDA and SQIVND (reference sequence). J was trimmed by 8 bases and V by 1 base; bases with no gene match: 8. CDR3 DNA: TGTGCCAGTAGTATAGGAGGGACTAGCGGGGGGGCCTTCGATGAGCAGTTCTTC. This translates into CASSIGGTSGGAFDEQFF.

This clone occurred a few times. The chain carries TRBV7-9 and TRBJ1-1; D not resolved. The CDR3 has 14 amino acids. With 2 bases removed from V and 0 bases from J, the gap between germline ends came to 7 bases. The V gene's germline CDR1 is SEHNR and CDR2 FQNEAQ (reference sequence). The CDR3 bases are TGTGCCAGCAGCTTATCCAGATTGAACACTGAAGCTTTCTTT. Translated, it gives CASSLSRLNTEAFF.

This clone was seen more than once but under ten times. The chain recombines TRBV6-5 with TRBJ1-1; TRBD1 matches 10 bases. The V and J ends lost 6 bases and 1 base, in that order; junction bases with no gene match: 5. The V gene's germline CDR1 is MNHEY and CDR2 SVGAGI. The CDR3 consists of 15 residues. DNA of the CDR3: TGTGCCAGCAGGACAGGGGGCGCGGGGAACACTGAAGCTTTCTTT. This codes for CASRTGGAGNTEAFF.

This chain's CDR3 is CASSWGEANYGYTF. CDR3 bases: TGTGCCAGCTCATGGGGGGAGGCTAACTATGGCTACACCTTC. V is TRBV2 and J is TRBJ1-2; a weak D match, TRBD1 (5 bases). The germline V and J ends were trimmed by 8 bases and 0 bases, with 13 bases remaining between them. Germline values: CDR1 SNHLY, CDR2 FYNNEI. The CDR3 consists of 14 residues.

The V and J genes are TRBV19 and TRBJ2-2; 10 bases line up with TRBD1. The CDR3 loop spans 15 amino acids. The germline CDR1 and CDR2 sequences are LNHDA and SQIVND (reference sequence). The V and J ends lost 5 bases and 5 bases, in that order; junction bases with no gene match: 5. CDR3 DNA: TGTGCCAGTAGTGTTGACAGGGGGCGAACCGGGGAGCTGTTTTTT. This translates into CASSVDRGRTGELFF.

This sequence joins TRBV6-5 and TRBJ1-2, with 7 positions matching TRBD1. V lost 4 bases and J lost 5; bases outside the gene matches: 4. The CDR3 consists of 13 residues. Per germline, CDR1 MNHEY and CDR2 SVGAGI. CDR3 DNA: TGTGCCAGCAGTTCCCTGACAGGGTATGGCTACACCTTC. The encoded protein is CASSSLTGYGYTF.

The sample holds one count of this clone. The chain couples TRBV18 to TRBJ1-1; D perhaps matches TRBD1 (5 bases). CDR3 length: 14 amino acids. Trimming left V 2 bases short and J 1 base short, with 8 bases between. Germline CDR1 and CDR2: KGHSH and LQKENI. The CDR3 spells CASSPDGQNTEAFF. CDR3 sequence (DNA): TGTGCCAGCTCACCAGATGGACAGAACACTGAAGCTTTCTTT.

This chain joins TRBV19 and TRBJ1-3; D gene ambiguous. The CDR3 has 15 residues. Germline V lookup: CDR1 LNHDA, CDR2 SQIVND (reference sequence). The ends were cut back, 2 bases at V and 0 bases at J, with 8 bases in the middle. The CDR3 DNA reads as TGTGCCAGTAGTATAACCAGGAGCTCTGGAAACACCATATATTTT. Amino acid sequence: CASSITRSSGNTIYF.

This clone came up once. J is TRBJ2-1 and V is TRBV15; TRBD1 matches 10 bases. The CDR3 extends over 16 amino acids. Germline V lookup: CDR1 LNHNV, CDR2 YYDKDF (reference sequence). J lost 7 bases, V lost 3 bases, and 9 bases had no gene match. The CDR3 DNA reads as TGTGCCACCAGCAGCCGACAGGGGGCGGCGGGGAATGAGCAGTTCTTC. It encodes CATSSRQGAAGNEQFF.

The chain has TRBV7-2 and TRBJ1-2, with 7 nucleotides matching TRBD1. Germline V CDR1 and CDR2: SGHTA, FQGNSA. The CDR3 extends over 14 amino acids. With V trimmed by 5 bases and J by 3 bases, 6 bases remained unmatched. The CDR3 spells CASSPGDSYYGYTF. The CDR3 DNA sequence: TGTGCCAGCAGCCCGGGGGACAGCTACTATGGCTACACCTTC.

This chain joins TRBV24-1 and TRBJ1-1; no firm D call. The ends were cut back, 2 bases at V and 4 bases at J, with 7 bases in the middle. There are 13 residues in the CDR3. Germline values: CDR1 KGHDR, CDR2 SFDVKD. Here the CDR3 DNA reads TGTGCCACCAGTGATTATATTGGCACTGAAGCTTTCTTT. As protein: CATSDYIGTEAFF.

This clone was detected only a few times. V gene TRBV13 combines with J gene TRBJ2-2; TRBD1 agrees at 7 bases. The CDR3 has 16 residues. CDR1 PRHDT and CDR2 FYEKMQ come from the germline V gene (reference sequence). Unmatched junction bases numbered 9, after V lost 4 bases and J lost 4 bases. CDR3: CASSYTGAAGTGELFF. CDR3 nucleotide sequence: TGTGCCAGCAGCTACACAGGGGCCGCCGGCACCGGGGAGCTGTTTTTT.

Only one count was recorded for this clone. V and J are TRBV28 and TRBJ2-4; D is possibly TRBD1 (6 bases). Trimming shortened V by 9 bases and J by 1 base, and 16 bases separated the two germline ends. The CDR3 loop spans 15 amino acids. Germline values: CDR1 MDHEN, CDR2 SYDVKM. CDR3 sequence: CASTTGSRAKNIQYF. The CDR3, as DNA: TGTGCCAGTACCACAGGGTCCAGGGCCAAAAACATTCAGTACTTC.